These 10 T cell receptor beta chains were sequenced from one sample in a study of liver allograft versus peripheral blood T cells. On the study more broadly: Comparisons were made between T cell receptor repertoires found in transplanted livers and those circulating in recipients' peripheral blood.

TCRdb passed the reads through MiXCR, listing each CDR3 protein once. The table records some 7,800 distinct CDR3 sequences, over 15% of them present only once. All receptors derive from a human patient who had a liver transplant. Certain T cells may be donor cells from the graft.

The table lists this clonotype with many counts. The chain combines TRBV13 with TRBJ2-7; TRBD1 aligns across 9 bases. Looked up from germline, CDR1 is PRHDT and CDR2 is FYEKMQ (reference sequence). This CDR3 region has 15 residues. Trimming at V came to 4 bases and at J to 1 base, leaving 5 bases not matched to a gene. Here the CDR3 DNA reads TGTGCCAGCAGCTCCCGGACAGGGGCGTCCTACGAGCAGTACTTC. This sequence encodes CASSSRTGASYEQYF. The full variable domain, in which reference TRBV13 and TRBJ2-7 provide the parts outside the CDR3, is AAGVIQSPRHLIKEKRETATLKCYPIPRHDTVYWYQQGPGQDPQFLISFYEKMQSDKGSIPDRFSAQQFSDYHSELNMSSLELGDSALYFCASSSRTGASYEQYFGPGTRLTVT.

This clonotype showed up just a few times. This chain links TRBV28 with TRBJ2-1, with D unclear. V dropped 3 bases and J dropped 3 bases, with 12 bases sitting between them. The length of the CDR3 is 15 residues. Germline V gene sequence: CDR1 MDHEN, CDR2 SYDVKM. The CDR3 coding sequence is TGTGCCAGCAGTTTGGGTGGAACCATCTACAATGAGCAGTTCTTC. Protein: CASSLGGTIYNEQFF.

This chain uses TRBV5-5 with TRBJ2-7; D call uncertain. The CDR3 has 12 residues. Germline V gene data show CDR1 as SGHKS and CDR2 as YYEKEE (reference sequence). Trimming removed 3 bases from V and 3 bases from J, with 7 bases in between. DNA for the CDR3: TGTGCCAGCAGCTCTGGGTTCTACGAGCAGTACTTC. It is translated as CASSSGFYEQYF.

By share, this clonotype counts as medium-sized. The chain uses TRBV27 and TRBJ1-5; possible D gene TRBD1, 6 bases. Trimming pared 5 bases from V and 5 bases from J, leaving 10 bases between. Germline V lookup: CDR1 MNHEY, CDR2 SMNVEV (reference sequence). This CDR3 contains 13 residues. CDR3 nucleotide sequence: TGTGCCAGCAGTCGAGGGGGAGATCAGCCCCAGCATTTT. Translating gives CASSRGGDQPQHF.

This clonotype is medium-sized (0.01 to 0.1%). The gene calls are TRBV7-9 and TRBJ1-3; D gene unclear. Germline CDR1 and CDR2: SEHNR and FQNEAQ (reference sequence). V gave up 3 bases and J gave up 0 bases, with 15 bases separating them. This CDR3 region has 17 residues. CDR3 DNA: TGTGCCAGCAGCTTGGGCGCGGTGAGCCACTCTGGAAACACCATATATTTT. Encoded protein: CASSLGAVSHSGNTIYF.

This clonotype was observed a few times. In DNA form, the CDR3 reads TGTGCCAGCAGCCCCCAACCTGGGGCCAACGTCCTGACTTTC. Translation gives CASSPQPGANVLTF. V usage is TRBV6-5 and J usage is TRBJ2-6; D remains unclear. Germline V gene lookup returns CDR1 MNHEY and CDR2 SVGAGI. V shed 6 bases and J shed 2 bases, with 8 bases lying between them. The CDR3 sequence is 14 residues long.

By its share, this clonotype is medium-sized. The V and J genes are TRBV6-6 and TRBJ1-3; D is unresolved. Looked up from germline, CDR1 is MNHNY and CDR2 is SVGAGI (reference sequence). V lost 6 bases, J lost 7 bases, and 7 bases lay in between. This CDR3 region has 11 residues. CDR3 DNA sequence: TGTGCCAGCAGGGGCCGGAACACCATATATTTT. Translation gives CASRGRNTIYF.

As DNA, the CDR3 is TGCGCCAGCAGCCCCCAGGACTCTGGAAACACCATATATTTT. Translating it yields CASSPQDSGNTIYF. This chain links TRBV5-1 with TRBJ1-3; D is ambiguous. Germline V gene lookup returns CDR1 SGHRS and CDR2 YFSETQ. The CDR3 runs 14 residues. The V end was cut by 4 bases, the J end by 0 bases, with 8 bases between.

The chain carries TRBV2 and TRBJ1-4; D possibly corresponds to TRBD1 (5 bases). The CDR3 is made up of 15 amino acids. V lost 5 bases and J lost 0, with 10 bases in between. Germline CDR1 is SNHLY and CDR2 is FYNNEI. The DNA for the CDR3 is TGTGCCAGCAGTCTTCGGGGGGCAACTAATGAAAAACTGTTTTTT. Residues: CASSLRGATNEKLFF.

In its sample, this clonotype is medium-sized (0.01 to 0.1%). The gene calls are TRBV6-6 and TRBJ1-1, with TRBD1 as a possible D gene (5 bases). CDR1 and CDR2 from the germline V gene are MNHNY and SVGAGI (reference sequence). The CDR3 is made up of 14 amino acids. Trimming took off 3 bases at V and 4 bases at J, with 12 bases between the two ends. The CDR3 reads CASSYSQGGTEAFF. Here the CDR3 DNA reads TGTGCCAGCAGTTATTCCCAGGGTGGCACTGAAGCTTTCTTT.